A selection of T cell receptor beta chains follows, all from one sample in a study of cytomegalovirus exposure and HLA in healthy donors. Produced via immunoSEQ multiplex PCR; TCRdb's table is partial and in-frame only. The sample holds a few hundred thousand clones, about 79% seen once. The source material was PBMCs. These receptors all come from a man between 18 and 35 years old in good health and CMV-seronegative. The conserved cysteine and the conserved F or W are not part of the CDR3 here. Fields, in order: CDR3 protein, J gene, clone size, V gene. For some rows the clone size is stated as once, few or many, or as a class when expanded; others skip it.

CDR3: ASSFTSGGHNEQF; J: TRBJ2-1; size: NA; V: TRBV7-2
CDR3: ASSFRQGEKLF; J: TRBJ1-4; size: NA; V: TRBV7-9
CDR3: ASSLEAFVVDTQY; J: TRBJ2-3; size: NA; V: TRBV5-4
CDR3: ASSITGTSSEQY; J: TRBJ2-7; size: few; V: TRBV7-6
CDR3: ASSEESDTEAF; J: TRBJ1-1; size: NA; V: TRBV2
CDR3: ASSGGERALH; J: TRBJ1-6; size: NA; V: TRBV9
CDR3: ASSLAARETSGNTIY; J: TRBJ1-3; size: NA; V: TRBV5-6
CDR3: ASSQIGRVNEQF; J: TRBJ2-1; size: few; V: TRBV4-3
CDR3: ASSLVGQGGTGELF; J: TRBJ2-2; size: NA; V: TRBV5-6
CDR3: ASSSGRDTGELF; J: TRBJ2-2; size: NA; V: TRBV7-2
CDR3: ASSSDETGRTGELF; J: TRBJ2-2; size: few; V: TRBV13
CDR3: ASSPGTGELTWANEKLF; J: TRBJ1-4; size: NA; V: TRBV7-2
CDR3: AWSAYLDRGWAEAF; J: TRBJ1-1; size: NA; V: TRBV30
CDR3: AWSVSRRNTEAF; J: TRBJ1-1; size: NA; V: TRBV30
CDR3: ASLQGGSSYEQY; J: TRBJ2-7; size: few; V: TRBV6-6
CDR3: ASSVSPPRGTSTDTQY; J: TRBJ2-3; size: NA; V: TRBV9
CDR3: ASSSSGSVRDTQY; J: TRBJ2-3; size: NA; V: TRBV7-6
CDR3: ASSPHRENTEAF; J: TRBJ1-1; size: NA; V: TRBV7-3
CDR3: ASSFQRGDDTQY; J: TRBJ2-3; size: NA; V: TRBV7-7
CDR3: ATFDGDQPQH; J: TRBJ1-5; size: NA; V: TRBV10-3
CDR3: ASSLGRGGPGTGELF; J: TRBJ2-2; size: NA; V: TRBV7-6
CDR3: ATSREGTGGYNSPLH; J: TRBJ1-6; size: NA; V: TRBV15
CDR3: ASSKGVSANTGELF; J: TRBJ2-2; size: NA; V: TRBV4-3
CDR3: ASGLTGARETQY; J: TRBJ2-5; size: NA; V: TRBV10-2
CDR3: ASSNHRDISHEQY; J: TRBJ2-7; size: NA; V: TRBV7-6
CDR3: ASSVPRTGTGANVLT; J: TRBJ2-6; size: NA; V: TRBV11-3
CDR3: ASSWVGYGYT; J: TRBJ1-2; size: NA; V: TRBV28
CDR3: ASSDKYEGFEQF; J: TRBJ2-1; size: NA; V: TRBV6-1
CDR3: ASSSNRVSSSGANVLT; J: TRBJ2-6; size: few; V: TRBV7-2
CDR3: ASSPGQGHPLNYGYT; J: TRBJ1-2; size: NA; V: TRBV7-8
CDR3: ASSELAGSDTQY; J: TRBJ2-3; size: NA; V: TRBV6-1
CDR3: ASSNPSQETQY; J: TRBJ2-5; size: NA; V: TRBV2
CDR3: ASSIRTATQETQY; J: TRBJ2-5; size: NA; V: TRBV5-1
CDR3: ASRLGHTEAF; J: TRBJ1-1; size: NA; V: TRBV6-1
CDR3: ASSLSLAGSYNEQF; J: TRBJ2-1; size: NA; V: TRBV9
CDR3: ASSGLAANTGELF; J: TRBJ2-2; size: once; V: TRBV2
CDR3: ASSPRGPNTEAF; J: TRBJ1-1; size: NA; V: TRBV6-5
CDR3: ASSFTGNNQPQH; J: TRBJ1-5; size: NA; V: TRBV28